This T cell receptor beta chain was documented in a study of cytomegalovirus exposure and HLA in healthy donors. Study background: There were some 400 genotyped donors. Of these, 81% fell in the genetic ancestry cluster associated with self-reported Caucasian donors.

Both 60 Vbeta primers and 13 Jbeta primers went into the PCR. The assay was immunoSEQ multiplex PCR, and TCRdb's table has in-frame clones only and misses some. The sample shows approximately 110,000 clones, 60% to 80% of them seen only once. The source of this sequence is a man aged 50-59 years in good health and CMV-seropositive. The sequenced sample consisted of PBMCs.

The CDR3 spells CASSLGHSSYEQYF. CDR3 DNA sequence: TGTGCCAGCAGTTTAGGACATTCCTCCTACGAGCAGTACTTC. The chain links TRBV6-5 to TRBJ2-7; possibly TRBD1 for D (5 bases). V was clipped by 4 bases and J by 0 bases, with 10 bases between them. Germline assignment: CDR1 MNHEY and CDR2 SVGAGI. CDR3 length: 14 amino acids.